Listed below are T cell receptor beta chains from one sample, sequenced in a study of CD8+CD57+ T cells in acquired aplastic anemia. One entry per CDR3 protein results from TCRdb running MiXCR on the reads. The sample contains hundreds of thousands of distinct CDR3 sequences, around 33% of which appear only once. The source material was sorted CD4+, CD8+, or CD8+CD57+ T cells (not recorded which) from PBMCs. These receptors all come from a human donor with aplastic anemia. CDR3s leave out the opening cysteine and the closing phenylalanine or tryptophan. The order of the fields is V gene, J gene, clone size, CDR3 protein. The listing skips clone size in some rows; elsewhere it reads once, few, many or a size class.

>TRBV10-3|TRBJ2-3|many
AISDPSGQPTDTQY
>TRBV7-9|TRBJ1-2|many
ASSFGGEGGYT
>TRBV7-3|TRBJ2-7|many
ASIDYRDYEQY
>TRBV12-3/TRBV12-4|TRBJ2-7|few
ASSLSWGTPVSYEQY
>TRBV7-8|TRBJ1-5|many
ASSLVNFAVQPQH
>TRBV11-1|TRBJ2-3|-
ASSLRGVNTDTQY
>TRBV9|TRBJ1-1|few
ASSVGVGLPTEAF
>TRBV12-3/TRBV12-4|TRBJ1-2|few
ASSLRIDYGYT
>TRBV6-1|TRBJ1-5|many
ASSEVADQPQH
>TRBV19|TRBJ1-6|many
ASSESYSPLH
>TRBV10-3|TRBJ2-1|many
AISETGSVEQF
>TRBV6-1|TRBJ2-2|-
ASRPGQITGELF
>TRBV20-1|TRBJ2-5|many
SAPYLQETQY
>TRBV9|TRBJ2-1|few
ASSVAANYNEQF
>TRBV15|TRBJ1-4|many
ATSRDRGTQKLF
>TRBV2|TRBJ2-2|many
ASTRLAGGTGELF
>TRBV7-2|TRBJ2-3|few
ASSLVTAGVEDTQY
>TRBV6-1|TRBJ1-5|-
ASREYRAVQPQH
>TRBV10-3|TRBJ2-2|few
ASTITSTNTGELF
>TRBV2|TRBJ2-7|many
ASSENYEQY
>TRBV5-1|TRBJ2-5|-
ASSWPASGVLETQY
>TRBV29-1|TRBJ1-3|-
SVRKGVPNTIY
>TRBV6-5|TRBJ1-5|-
ASSYEAGFDQPQH
>TRBV30|TRBJ1-2|-
AWSRGRGPYGYT
>TRBV9|TRBJ2-3|-
ASSVEVTDTQY
>TRBV20-1|TRBJ1-6|many
SARIGQGNSYNSPLH
>TRBV24-1|TRBJ2-5|many
ATSDQAQETQY
>TRBV7-9|TRBJ1-1|-
ASSPAPLGMNTEAF
>TRBV4-2|TRBJ1-5|-
ASSRQGNRNQPQR
>TRBV30|TRBJ1-5|few
AWSDELGQPQH
>TRBV20-1|TRBJ2-7|many
SATVAGPSYEQY
>TRBV15|TRBJ1-2|-
ATSRDLHGNYGYT
>TRBV5-1|TRBJ1-3|few
ASSPTGGHNTIY
>TRBV19|TRBJ2-7|once
ASSRGTA
>TRBV11-1|TRBJ2-3|-
ASSWGLASTDTQY
>TRBV6-1|TRBJ2-4|-
ASSPPGQGSRG
>TRBV6-5|TRBJ2-7|-
ASSYSSGDEQY
>TRBV2|TRBJ2-3|few
ASSGAGEGDTQY
>TRBV28|TRBJ1-4|-
ASSFPGSGNEKLF
>TRBV6-1|TRBJ2-3|-
ASRARRGGTDTQY
>TRBV27|TRBJ2-7|few
ASSLSTWDGPTKQY
>TRBV5-1|TRBJ2-3|few
ASSLSHRLPGRPDTQY
>TRBV7-9|TRBJ1-3|many
ASSLRGNTIY
>TRBV19|TRBJ2-7|-
ASSEIGTGGWNEQY
>TRBV11-2|TRBJ1-6|-
ASSLDIGQGLSYNSPLH
>TRBV2|TRBJ1-2|-
ASNPTGTVLDGYT
>TRBV9|TRBJ2-3|-
ASSVELRSPRYTDTQY
>TRBV10-3|TRBJ2-3|once
AISESPGTGEGDTQY
>TRBV2|TRBJ2-3|-
ASSEDTSTDTQY
>TRBV25-1|TRBJ2-7|many
ASSELGPGYEQY
>TRBV30|TRBJ1-1|-
AWSVRFQGEAF
>TRBV19|TRBJ2-5|few
ASSIVGQGAGETQY
>TRBV9|TRBJ1-1|few
ASSATGGAGAF
>TRBV20-1|TRBJ1-2|-
SAITREGYT
>TRBV20-1|TRBJ1-2|many
SATGNYGYT
>TRBV29-1|TRBJ1-1|many
SVYQGAPEAF
>TRBV12-3/TRBV12-4|TRBJ2-1|once
ASRRLGSGGYNEQF
>TRBV7-9|TRBJ2-3|many
ASSPGTTSTDTQY
>TRBV7-6|TRBJ2-7|many
ASSRGVEQY